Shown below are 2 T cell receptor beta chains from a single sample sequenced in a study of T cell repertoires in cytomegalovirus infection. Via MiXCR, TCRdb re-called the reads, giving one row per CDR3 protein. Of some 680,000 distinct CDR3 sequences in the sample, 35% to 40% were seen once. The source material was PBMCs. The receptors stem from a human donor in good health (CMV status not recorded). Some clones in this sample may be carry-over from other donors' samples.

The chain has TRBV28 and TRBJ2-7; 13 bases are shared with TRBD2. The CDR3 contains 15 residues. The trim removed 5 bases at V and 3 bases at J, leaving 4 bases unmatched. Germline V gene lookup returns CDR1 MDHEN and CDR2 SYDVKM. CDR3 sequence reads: CASSMGTSGIYEQYF. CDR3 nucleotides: TGTGCCAGCAGTATGGGGACTAGCGGGATCTACGAGCAGTACTTC.

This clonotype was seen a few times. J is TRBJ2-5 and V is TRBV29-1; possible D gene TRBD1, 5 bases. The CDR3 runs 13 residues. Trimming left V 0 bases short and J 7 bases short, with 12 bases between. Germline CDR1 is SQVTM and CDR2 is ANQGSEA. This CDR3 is CSVEEQDPGTQYF. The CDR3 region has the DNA TGCAGCGTTGAAGAACAGGACCCGGGGACCCAGTACTTC.